Listed below are T cell receptor beta chains from one sample, sequenced in a study of shared clonotypes between healthy human individuals. TCRdb keeps only in-frame clones here, not all; method: immunoSEQ multiplex PCR. Among over 850,000 clones, about four fifths were seen once, and the ten largest hold 0.52%. Source material: memory CD4+ T cells from PBMCs. These TCRs come from a man aged 18-30 years in good health. Some clones in this sample may be carry-over from other donors' samples. The CDR3 runs from the conserved cysteine through the conserved F or W. A D gene is named only where the DNA matches it firmly. Not all rows give a size; the values are once, few, many and, for expanded clones, a class.

V	D	size	J	DNA	CDR3
TRBV7-2	TRBD2	-	TRBJ2-1	TGTGCCAGCAGCTTAACAGGTATACGCGCGGGGGTGGTAATTGAGCAGTTCTTC	CASSLTGIRAGVVIEQFF
TRBV9	TRBD2	-	TRBJ2-2	TGTGCCAGCAGCCCGGGACTAGCGGGACCCACCGGGGAGCTGTTTTTT	CASSPGLAGPTGELFF
TRBV2	TRBD1	-	TRBJ1-2	TGTGCCAGCGGCGGACAGGGGGCCTATGGCTACACCTTC	CASGGQGAYGYTF
TRBV19	-	-	TRBJ1-2	TGTGCCACCGTTAAACCGTGGGGACGGGCTTTCGGTGGCTACACCTTC	CATVKPWGRAFGGYTF
TRBV2	TRBD2	-	TRBJ2-5	TGTGCCAGCAGCCCCACCGGGACTACTTGGTTCTCCCAGTACTTC	CASSPTGTTWFSQYF
TRBV18	-	once	TRBJ1-1	TGTGCCAGCTCATCCGGACAATCTAACACTGAAGCTTTCTTT	CASSSGQSNTEAFF
TRBV5-1	TRBD2	-	TRBJ2-1	TGCGCCAGCAGCCCCTTTCCCGGGACTAGCGGATACAATGAGCAGTTCTTC	CASSPFPGTSGYNEQFF
TRBV7-8	-	-	TRBJ1-2	TGTGCCAGCAGCTTAGCGCGGGGGATCTATGGCTACACCTTC	CASSLARGIYGYTF
TRBV2	TRBD1	-	TRBJ2-6	TGTGCCAGCAGGACAGGGAGAACTGGGGCCAACGTCCTGACTTTC	CASRTGRTGANVLTF
TRBV29-1	-	-	TRBJ1-2	TGCAGCGTACCCGGGATGTCCTATGGCTACACCTTC	CSVPGMSYGYTF
TRBV6-1	TRBD1	-	TRBJ1-4	TGTGCCAGCACCATGGGTGCAGGGGGCAGTGAAAAACTGTTTTTT	CASTMGAGGSEKLFF
TRBV11-2	-	-	TRBJ2-1	TGTGCCAGCAGCTTAGATCGACAGAATGAGCAGTTCTTC	CASSLDRQNEQFF
TRBV18	TRBD2	-	TRBJ2-7	TGTGCCAGCTCACCGAGACTAGCGGGAGAACTTTCCGAGCAGTACTTC	CASSPRLAGELSEQYF
TRBV6-1	-	few	TRBJ1-1	TGTGCCAGGGAATGGAGAGACACTGAAGCTTTCTTT	CAREWRDTEAFF
TRBV7-9	-	few	TRBJ1-5	TGTGCCAGCAGCCGATCCGCGGGCAGCAATCAGCCCCAGCATTTT	CASSRSAGSNQPQHF
TRBV11-2	-	-	TRBJ2-1	TGTGCCAGCAGCCGCGATGCCGCCTACAATGAGCAGTTCTTC	CASSRDAAYNEQFF
TRBV7-2	-	few	TRBJ1-2	TGTGCCAGCACGGGACCGGGAGGCTATGGCTACACCTTC	CASTGPGGYGYTF
TRBV28	TRBD1	-	TRBJ1-2	TGTGCCAGCAGTTTACCTCCGGGACAGGCACAAGGCTACACCTTC	CASSLPPGQAQGYTF
TRBV27	TRBD2	-	TRBJ2-3	TGTGCCAGCAGTTTTAGCGGGCCTAGCACAGATACGCAGTATTTT	CASSFSGPSTDTQYF
TRBV5-1	-	-	TRBJ2-7	TGCGCCAGCAGCCCTTACGGATCAGCGGGACAGGACGAGCAGTACTTC	CASSPYGSAGQDEQYF
TRBV5-1	-	-	TRBJ2-2	TGCGCCAGCAGCTTGGGTCCTCGGCGGGATACAAACACCGGGGAGCTGTTTTTT	CASSLGPRRDTNTGELFF
TRBV6-1	-	-	TRBJ1-5	TGTGCCAGCAGTGAAGGGACCCACCCGGTTTATAGCAATCAGCCCCAGCATTTT	CASSEGTHPVYSNQPQHF
TRBV7-8	TRBD2	-	TRBJ2-1	TGTGCCAGCAGCTCCAGAGCGGGAGGGACAGGTGATGAGCAGTTCTTC	CASSSRAGGTGDEQFF
TRBV19	TRBD1	-	TRBJ1-2	TGTGCCAGTAGTTTCAGGGGGTACTATGGCTACACCTTC	CASSFRGYYGYTF
TRBV7-9	TRBD2	-	TRBJ2-1	TGTGCCAGCAGCTTAGGGACTAGCGGGAGGGCCCAGGCCAATGAGCAGTTCTTC	CASSLGTSGRAQANEQFF
TRBV2	-	-	TRBJ2-5	TGTGCCAGCAGTGACGTGGCGGGGGAGACCCAGTACTTC	CASSDVAGETQYF
TRBV10-3	TRBD2	few	TRBJ2-7	TGTGCCATCACCGCGGGAGCCCCTTTAGGCGAGCAGTACTTC	CAITAGAPLGEQYF
TRBV19	-	-	TRBJ2-1	TGTGCCAGTAGTAGGGCCATCAGCTCCTACAATGAGCAGTTCTTC	CASSRAISSYNEQFF
TRBV7-2	-	-	TRBJ2-1	TGTGCCAGCAGCCGAACCCCGCGGAGCGGACATAGCTCCTACAATGAGCAGTTCTTC	CASSRTPRSGHSSYNEQFF
TRBV10-3	-	-	TRBJ1-5	TGTGCCATCAGTGAGGGGGCGGCTCAGCCCCAGCATTTT	CAISEGAAQPQHF
TRBV6-5	-	-	TRBJ1-6	TGTGCCAGCAGCACCCAGGTGGGCTTGAATTCACCCCTCCACTTT	CASSTQVGLNSPLHF
TRBV5-8	-	-	TRBJ2-2	TGTGCCAGCAGGGCGGAGCTCGCGAACACCGGGGAGCTGTTTTTT	CASRAELANTGELFF
TRBV6-1	TRBD2	-	TRBJ2-7	TGTGCCAGCAGTGAACTAGCGGGAGGGGGCGAGCAGTACTTC	CASSELAGGGEQYF
TRBV9	-	once	TRBJ1-1	TGTGCCAGCAGCGTAGAGGCGGGGGGCAGGTTTGGCACTGAAGCTTTCTTT	CASSVEAGGRFGTEAFF
TRBV4-1	-	-	TRBJ1-2	TGCGCCAGCAGCCAAGCAAGGCGGGGCTATGGCTACACCTTC	CASSQARRGYGYTF
TRBV5-1	-	-	TRBJ2-3	TGCGCCAGCAGCTTCTTTGCGGGATCCACAGATACGCAGTATTTT	CASSFFAGSTDTQYF
TRBV7-2	TRBD2	once	TRBJ2-1	TGTGCCAGCAGTCAGACCGGACTAGCGCAACCCAATGAGCAGTTCTTC	CASSQTGLAQPNEQFF
TRBV2	-	-	TRBJ1-4	TGTGCCAGCAGTGATGGCAGATTTAATGAAAAACTGTTTTTT	CASSDGRFNEKLFF
TRBV11-2	TRBD2	-	TRBJ2-2	TGTGCCAGCAGTATACCGGGACTAGCGGGAGATACGAACACCGGGGAGCTGTTTTTT	CASSIPGLAGDTNTGELFF
TRBV27	TRBD1	-	TRBJ1-2	TGTGCCAGCAGTCCGGGGACAGGATCCCTTAACTATGGCTACACCTTC	CASSPGTGSLNYGYTF
TRBV30	-	once	TRBJ2-1	TGTGCCTGGAGTGTACTTGGGTATGAGCAGTTCTTC	CAWSVLGYEQFF
TRBV6-6	-	few	TRBJ2-7	TGTGCCAGCAGCAGTGTAACAGGGAACCACGAGCAGTACTTC	CASSSVTGNHEQYF
TRBV1	-	-	TRBJ2-2	TGCACCAGCATCGTAGGGGTACCGAACACCGGGGAGCTGTTTTTT	CTSIVGVPNTGELFF
TRBV30	-	-	TRBJ1-5	TGTGCCTGGGGTTGGGGTAGCAGCAATCAGCCCCAGCATTTT	CAWGWGSSNQPQHF
TRBV6-6	TRBD1	-	TRBJ1-5	TGTGCCAGCAGACAGGGGACTCAGCCCCAGCATTTT	CASRQGTQPQHF
TRBV7-9	-	-	TRBJ1-1	TGTGCCAGCAGCCACCTGCGGGTACCCTCCATGAACACTGAAGCTTTCTTT	CASSHLRVPSMNTEAFF
TRBV30	TRBD1	-	TRBJ2-4	TGTGCCTGGAGAGCCCAAAGGGGGCCATGGGCCAAAAACATTCAGTACTTC	CAWRAQRGPWAKNIQYF
TRBV5-1	-	-	TRBJ1-1	TGCGCCAGCAGCTTAACGGACAGGAACACTGAAGCTTTCTTT	CASSLTDRNTEAFF
TRBV5-1	-	-	TRBJ2-7	TGCGCCAGCAGCCCCCTGGGGGGGCCCATCTACGAGCAGTACTTC	CASSPLGGPIYEQYF
TRBV2	-	-	TRBJ1-4	TGTGCCAGCAGTCGAGACGGTGGTAATGAAAAACTGTTTTTT	CASSRDGGNEKLFF
TRBV2	-	-	TRBJ1-2	TGTGCCAGCAGGGATACTCCGGGCTACACCTTC	CASRDTPGYTF
TRBV28	TRBD2	-	TRBJ2-4	TGTGCCAGCAGTTCCCCTCCGGGAGGGAAAAACATTCAGTACTTC	CASSSPPGGKNIQYF
TRBV15	-	-	TRBJ2-7	TGTGCCACCAGCCGAAGACTGGACAGTACCTACGAGCAGTACTTC	CATSRRLDSTYEQYF
TRBV5-1	-	few	TRBJ2-5	TGCGCCAGCAGCGGATGGGACGAAGAGACCCAGTACTTC	CASSGWDEETQYF
TRBV27	-	once	TRBJ1-3	TGTGCCAGCAGTTTATCAGGGGCTGGAAACACCATATATTTT	CASSLSGAGNTIYF
TRBV5-3	TRBD2	-	TRBJ2-3	TGTGCCAGAAGCTTGTCTAGCGGGAGTTCTGGAGATACGCAGTATTTT	CARSLSSGSSGDTQYF
TRBV30	TRBD1	-	TRBJ1-2	TGTGCCTGGAGTGCACAGGGGTATGGCTACACCTTC	CAWSAQGYGYTF
TRBV5-1	TRBD1	-	TRBJ1-4	TGCGCCAGCAGCTTGGGGGGACAGGGGGCCGGAGAAAAACTGTTTTTT	CASSLGGQGAGEKLFF
TRBV19	TRBD1	-	TRBJ1-2	TGTGCCAGTAGTCCCCCTCCCGGGACAGGGGACTCTGGCTACACCTTC	CASSPPPGTGDSGYTF